The TCR beta chain under discussion was sequenced for a study of shared clonotypes between healthy human individuals. TCRdb's table, derived via immunoSEQ multiplex PCR, lists solely in-frame clones and lacks some. The sample yields roughly 2.5 million clones, around 90% seen once. Per the germline V gene, CDR1 is SEHNR and CDR2 is FQNEAQ (reference sequence). The CDR3 length is 13 residues. Trimming at V came to 5 bases and at J to 5 bases, leaving 3 bases not matched to a gene. This sequence was found in a man aged 18 to 35 in good health. The sample was naive CD4+ T cells sorted from blood. The subset denotes: CD45RA+ positively selected. The chain joins TRBV7-9 to TRBJ1-5; the match to TRBD1 covers 7 bases. CDR3 nucleotides: TGTGCCAGCAGCGTCGACAGGGATCAGCCCCAGCATTTT. Translating it yields CASSVDRDQPQHF.